This record covers a single T cell receptor beta chain. Antigen unknown. The CDR3 loop spans 14 amino acids. The V gene's germline CDR1 is SGHDN and CDR2 FVKESK. Trimming took 0 bases from V and 5 from J, leaving 9 bases between them. Libraries were prepared by immunoSEQ multiplex PCR; TCRdb keeps only in-frame clonotypes and omits some of them. The table has 120,000 or so clones, roughly 90% seen once. This entry comes from a study of T cell responses to AZD1222 COVID-19 vaccine. Background on the study: Investigators merged groups given second doses at roughly 4 or roughly 12 weeks. Whole-study results and caveats: As reported, nearly half of all spike-specific TCRs target variant regions that are unmutated. The donor cohort was predominantly white British with a female majority, and clonal diversity may have been underestimated.

This clonotype originated in an adult in good health. This rearrangement joins TRBV14 to TRBJ2-3; unclear D gene. The sample was peripheral blood, taken on day 0 of AZD1222 vaccination. The CDR3 DNA follows: TGTGCCAGCAGCCAAGATGGTTGGGAAGATACGCAGTATTTT. Translating gives CASSQDGWEDTQYF.